This TCR beta chain originates from a study of control samples from healthy donors and cancer patients. The CDR3 length is 17 residues. The V and J ends lost 3 bases and 2 bases, in that order; junction bases with no gene match: 8. The germline V gene has CDR1 KGHDR and CDR2 SFDVKD. Sequencing used immunoSEQ multiplex PCR; TCRdb keeps in-frame clones, though not all of them. The sample records 190,000 or so clones, 85% to 95% being singletons. The sample taken for sequencing was blood. The sequence came from a man younger than 30 in good health. The chain links TRBV24-1 to TRBJ1-2; 10 bases line up with TRBD1. For the CDR3, the DNA is TGTGCCACCAGTGATCCATTTCCGGGACAGGGGAACTATGGCTACACCTTC. Its translation: CATSDPFPGQGNYGYTF.